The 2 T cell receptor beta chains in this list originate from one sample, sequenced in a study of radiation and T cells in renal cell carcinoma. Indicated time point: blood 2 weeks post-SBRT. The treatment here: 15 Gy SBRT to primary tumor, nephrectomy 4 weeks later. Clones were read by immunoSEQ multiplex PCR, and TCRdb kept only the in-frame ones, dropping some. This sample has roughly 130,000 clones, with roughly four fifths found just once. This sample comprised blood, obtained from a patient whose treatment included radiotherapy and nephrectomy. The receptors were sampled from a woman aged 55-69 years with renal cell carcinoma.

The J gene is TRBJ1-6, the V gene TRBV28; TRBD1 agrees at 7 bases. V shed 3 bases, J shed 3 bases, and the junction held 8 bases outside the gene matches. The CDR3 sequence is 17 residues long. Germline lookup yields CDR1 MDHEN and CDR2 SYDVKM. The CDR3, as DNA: TGTGCCAGCAGTTTCCCCGTGACAGGGCTCTATAATTCACCCCTCCACTTT. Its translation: CASSFPVTGLYNSPLHF.

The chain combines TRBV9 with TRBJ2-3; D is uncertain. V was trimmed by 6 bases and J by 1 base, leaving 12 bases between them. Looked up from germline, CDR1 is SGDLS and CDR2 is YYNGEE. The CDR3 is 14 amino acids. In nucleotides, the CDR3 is TGTGCCAGCAACGTTGGCGCAGGCACAGATACGCAGTATTTT. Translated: CASNVGAGTDTQYF. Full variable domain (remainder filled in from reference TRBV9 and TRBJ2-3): DSGVTQTPKHLITATGQRVTLRCSPRSGDLSVYWYQQSLDQGLQFLIQYYNGEERAKGNILERFSAQQFPDLHSELNLSSLELGDSALYFCASNVGAGTDTQYFGPGTRLTVL.